Presented here are 29 T cell receptor beta chains from one specimen sequenced in a study of early T cells in non-severe SARS-CoV-2 infection. TCRdb ran MiXCR on the 5' RACE reads and lists one entry per CDR3 protein. This sample has about 84,000 distinct CDR3 sequences, with 9.5% to 13% found just once. The sequencing sample was made of whole blood. The receptor set was obtained from an adult who was a healthcare worker with PCR-confirmed SARS-CoV-2 infection or an uninfected control (not recorded which).

This clonotype was counted many times. The chain has TRBV5-8 and TRBJ2-6, with a weak D call TRBD1 (6 bases). This CDR3 spans 16 amino acids. Germline CDR1 and CDR2: SGHTS and YDEGEE. The germline V and J ends were trimmed by 0 bases and 4 bases, with 11 bases remaining between them. CDR3 DNA: TGTGCCAGCAGCTTGGACAGGGAACCCGGGGCCAACGTCCTGACTTTC. Translating it yields CASSLDREPGANVLTF.

The sample holds many counts of this clonotype. The chain recombines TRBV4-1 with TRBJ2-7; tentative D call: TRBD2 (6 bases). This CDR3 is built from 16 residues. Germline V gene lookup returns CDR1 MGHRA and CDR2 YSYEKL. The V gene lost 3 bases and the J gene lost 2 bases, with 17 bases spanning the gap. Written as DNA, the CDR3 is TGCGCCAGCAGCCACCGTCCGGGACTGGGGCCCTACGAGCAGTACTTC. Protein sequence: CASSHRPGLGPYEQYF.

This clonotype was seen a few times. V usage is TRBV6-2 or TRBV6-3 and J usage is TRBJ2-2; D ambiguous. Germline V gene lookup returns CDR1 MNHEY and CDR2 SVGEGT. The CDR3 runs 17 residues. Trimming cost V 5 bases and J 6 bases, with 22 bases left between them. For the CDR3, the DNA is TGTGCCAGCAGTGGGATACGGAACTTTCTAGGGTCCGGGGAGCTGTTTTTT. Amino acid sequence: CASSGIRNFLGSGELFF.

In this sample, this clonotype turned up a few times. V usage is TRBV7-3 and J usage is TRBJ2-7, with 14 bases identical to TRBD2. The CDR3 runs to 16 residues. The junction had 3 bases not matched to a gene; V was cut back by 5 bases and J by 0 bases. CDR1 and CDR2 (germline): SGHTA, FQGTGA. The CDR3 DNA reads TGTGCCAGCAGCCGAGGGACTAGCGGGAGCTCCTACGAGCAGTACTTC. This translates into CASSRGTSGSSYEQYF.

This clonotype occurred once. The J gene is TRBJ1-6, the V gene TRBV5-1; 7 positions match TRBD1. The CDR3 loop spans 16 amino acids. Losses at the gene ends were 4 bases for V and 5 bases for J; bases not matched to a gene: 9. CDR1 and CDR2 from the germline V gene are SGHRS and YFSETQ. The CDR3 sequence: CASSETGDLNNSPLHF. DNA for the CDR3: TGCGCCAGCAGCGAAACAGGGGACCTCAATAATTCACCCCTCCACTTT.

This clonotype was counted only a few times. The V call is TRBV7-9, the J call TRBJ2-7; 11 nucleotides match TRBD1. Germline CDR1 and CDR2: SEHNR and FQNEAQ (reference sequence). With V trimmed by 1 base and J by 7 bases, 3 bases remained unmatched. The CDR3 is 14 amino acids. The CDR3 protein is CASSLGTGGGEQYF. Written as DNA, the CDR3 is TGTGCCAGCAGCTTAGGGACAGGGGGCGGAGAGCAGTACTTC.

The V and J genes are TRBV11-2 and TRBJ1-1, with 9 bases matching TRBD1. The CDR3 has 15 amino acids. In germline, CDR1 is SGHAT, CDR2 FQNNGV. The junction had 9 bases not matched to a gene; V was cut back by 4 bases and J by 6 bases. As DNA, the CDR3 is TGTGCCAGCAGCTGGGGGACAGGGAAGGGCGCTGAAGCTTTCTTT. It specifies CASSWGTGKGAEAFF.

This clonotype has just a few counts. The V call is TRBV12-3 or TRBV12-4, the J call TRBJ1-6; the D is unclear. This CDR3 contains 16 residues. Trimming shortened V by 3 bases and J by 5 bases, and 14 bases separated the two germline ends. The CDR3 reads CASSLSSTVHNSPLHF. The CDR3 DNA sequence: TGTGCCAGCAGTTTGAGTTCAACGGTCCATAATTCACCCCTCCACTTT.

The chain uses TRBV11-3 and TRBJ2-1; maybe TRBD2 (5 bases). This CDR3 is 16 amino acids long. The V gene's germline CDR1 is SGHNT and CDR2 YENEEA. V lost 5 bases to trimming and J lost 0 bases, with 14 bases between them. CDR3: CASSTRTQSSYNEQFF. The CDR3 bases are TGTGCCAGCAGCACCAGGACTCAGAGCTCCTACAATGAGCAGTTCTTC.

Ten or more counts support this clonotype. The chain links TRBV14 to TRBJ1-2, with 9 bases lining up with TRBD1. This CDR3 is built from 14 residues. With 3 bases clipped from V and 2 bases from J, the junction kept 1 base outside the gene matches. CDR1 is SGHDN, CDR2 FVKESK, per germline. The CDR3 loop reads CASSHTGGNYGYTF. The CDR3 coding sequence is TGTGCCAGCAGCCACACAGGGGGCAACTATGGCTACACCTTC. The full variable domain, rest sourced from reference TRBV14 and TRBJ1-2, is EAGVTQFPSHSVIEKGQTVTLRCDPISGHDNLYWYRRVMGKEIKFLLHFVKESKQDESGMPNNRFLAERTGGTYSTLKVQPAELEDSGVYFCASSHTGGNYGYTFGSGTRLTVV.

This clonotype was seen only a few times. This chain links TRBV28 with TRBJ1-3; D unresolved. Germline CDR1 is MDHEN and CDR2 is SYDVKM. The V end lost 5 bases, the J end lost 0 bases, and 8 bases lay between the germline ends. The length of the CDR3 is 14 residues. The DNA for the CDR3 is TGTGCCAGCAGTCCTTCGGGCTCTGGAAACACCATATATTTT. This codes for CASSPSGSGNTIYF.

This clonotype was seen once. Sequence at one end of the junction differs from germline and may be a read error. The chain links TRBV7-8 to TRBJ2-5; 9 nucleotides line up with TRBD1. This CDR3 comprises 16 residues. Germline V gene lookup returns CDR1 SGHVS and CDR2 FQNEAQ. The CDR3 DNA reads as TGTGCTAGCAGCTTAGCCCATGGGACAGGGAATGAGACCCAGTACTTC. Its translation is CASSLAHGTGNETQYF. The whole variable domain, filled in from reference TRBV7-8 and TRBJ2-5, reads GAGVSQSPRYKVAKRGQDVALRCDPISGHVSLFWYQQALGQGPEFLTYFQNEAQLDKSGLPSDRFFAERPEGSVSTLKIQRTQQEDSAVYLCASSLAHGTGNETQYFGPGTRLLVL.

This clonotype has only a few counts. This chain joins TRBV28 and TRBJ1-6; maybe TRBD1 (6 bases). The germline V gene has CDR1 MDHEN and CDR2 SYDVKM. Trimming left V 5 bases short and J 6 bases short, with 26 bases between. The CDR3 extends over 19 amino acids. CDR3 amino acids: CASSLRQMPNRVRNSPLHF. In DNA, the CDR3 is TGTGCCAGCAGTCTCCGACAGATGCCGAACAGGGTGCGTAATTCACCCCTCCACTTT.

This clonotype was seen ten or more times. The V gene is TRBV5-1, the J gene TRBJ1-2, with 9 bases lining up with TRBD1. The V and J ends lost 4 bases and 8 bases, in that order; junction bases with no gene match: 9. The CDR3 contains 14 residues. Germline V CDR1 and CDR2: SGHRS, YFSETQ. The CDR3 protein is CASSPGQGFLGYTF. The DNA of the CDR3 is TGCGCCAGCAGCCCGGGACAGGGATTCTTAGGCTACACCTTC. Combining the CDR3 with reference TRBV5-1 and TRBJ1-2 gives the whole variable domain KAGVTQTPRYLIKTRGQQVTLSCSPISGHRSVSWYQQTPGQGLQFLFEYFSETQRNKGNFPGRFSGRQFSNSRSEMNVSTLELGDSALYLCASSPGQGFLGYTFGSGTRLTVV.

This clonotype was observed at least ten times. The J gene is TRBJ2-3, the V gene TRBV4-1; maybe TRBD1 (5 bases). The CDR3 runs 16 residues. The V and J ends lost 0 bases and 3 bases respectively, with 13 bases between them. The V gene's germline CDR1 is MGHRA and CDR2 YSYEKL. The CDR3 DNA reads as TGCGCCAGCAGCCAAGAGGGCAGGGTAAGAACAGATACGCAGTATTTT. This sequence encodes CASSQEGRVRTDTQYF.

This clonotype turned up a few times. V and J are TRBV19 and TRBJ2-3, with 13 bases that match TRBD2. Per germline, CDR1 LNHDA and CDR2 SQIVND (reference sequence). This CDR3 comprises 17 residues. V was clipped by 9 bases and J by 0 bases; unmatched bases: 9. The CDR3 DNA is TGTGCCAGCAGACTAGCGGGGGGACCAATTAGCACAGATACGCAGTATTTT. It specifies CASRLAGGPISTDTQYF.

This clonotype turned up a few times. This chain uses TRBV5-1 with TRBJ2-7; TRBD2 is a possible D gene (6 bases). Deletions cut 4 bases from V and 1 base from J, with 12 bases between. The V gene's germline CDR1 is SGHRS and CDR2 YFSETQ. The CDR3 is 14 residues long. CDR3 coding DNA: TGCGCCAGCAGCCTTCTAGCGTCTTCCTACGAGCAGTACTTC. Protein sequence: CASSLLASSYEQYF.

Ten or more counts support this clonotype. The rearrangement links TRBV12-3 or TRBV12-4 to TRBJ2-3; the D is unclear. CDR3 length: 14 residues. V was cut by 4 bases and J by 0 bases, with 8 bases left in between. CDR3 bases: TGTGCCAGCAGTTCCACCCTTAGCACAGATACGCAGTATTTT. This translates into CASSSTLSTDTQYF.

This clonotype was seen many times. The rearrangement joins TRBV28 to TRBJ2-7; no clear D. From germline, CDR1 is MDHEN and CDR2 SYDVKM. CDR3 length: 12 residues. Trimming removed 3 bases at V and 7 bases at J, with 10 bases between. CDR3 sequence (DNA): TGTGCCAGCAGTTTCGGACGACGGGAGCAGTACTTC. This translates into CASSFGRREQYF.

This clonotype has more than one count but fewer than ten. V is TRBV9 and J is TRBJ2-7, with D unresolved. V shed 0 bases and J shed 2 bases, with 9 bases lying between them. Germline CDR1 SGDLS, CDR2 YYNGEE. CDR3 length: 14 residues. The CDR3 sequence is CASSVGVETYEQYF. The CDR3 DNA reads TGTGCCAGCAGCGTAGGAGTCGAAACCTACGAGCAGTACTTC.

The table lists this clonotype with a few counts. The chain recombines TRBV4-2 with TRBJ1-1; the D is unclear. V was clipped by 1 base and J by 3 bases, with 18 bases between them. Per germline, CDR1 LGHNA and CDR2 YNFKEQ. The CDR3 runs to 17 residues. This CDR3 reads CASSQGSGGSLDTEAFF. The DNA for the CDR3 is TGTGCCAGCAGCCAAGGGTCTGGTGGAAGTCTGGACACTGAAGCTTTCTTT.

This clonotype was seen at least ten times. The gene calls are TRBV12-3 or TRBV12-4 and TRBJ2-1; no definite D call. The V end lost 6 bases, the J end lost 5 bases, and 14 bases lay between the germline ends. The CDR3 is 14 residues long. CDR3 protein: CASSRVKENNEQFF. CDR3 DNA sequence: TGTGCCAGCAGCCGCGTGAAGGAAAACAATGAGCAGTTCTTC.

There are many counts of this clonotype. The CDR3 is CSAREGLFYEQYF. The CDR3 DNA sequence: TGCAGTGCTAGAGAAGGTTTATTCTACGAGCAGTACTTC. V and J are TRBV20-1 and TRBJ2-7, with unresolved D. CDR1 DFQATT and CDR2 SNEGSKA come from the germline V gene (reference sequence). Trimming removed 0 bases at V and 3 bases at J, with 9 bases between. CDR3 length: 13 amino acids.

This clonotype was counted only a few times. The rearrangement joins TRBV7-2 to TRBJ1-5; D is ambiguous. Germline assignment: CDR1 SGHTA and CDR2 FQGNSA. Trimming shortened V by 1 base and J by 7 bases, and 14 bases separated the two germline ends. This CDR3 has 15 residues. DNA of the CDR3: TGTGCCAGCAGCTTAGAGGCAGGTGTGATACAGCCCCAGCATTTT. Encoded protein: CASSLEAGVIQPQHF.

This clonotype was seen many times. The chain combines TRBV3-1 with TRBJ1-1; D gene unclear. The CDR3 has 11 amino acids. Trimming pared 7 bases from V and 7 bases from J, leaving 10 bases between. Germline loops: CDR1 LGHDT, CDR2 YNNKEL (reference sequence). CDR3 in amino acids: CASTRGVEAFF. For the CDR3, the DNA is TGTGCCAGCACCCGGGGTGTTGAAGCTTTCTTT. The full variable domain, its missing parts supplied by reference TRBV3-1 and TRBJ1-1, is DTAVSQTPKYLVTQMGNDKSIKCEQNLGHDTMYWYKQDSKKFLKIMFSYNNKELIINETVPNRFSPKSPDKAHLNLHINSLELGDSAVYFCASTRGVEAFFGQGTRLTVV.

This clonotype was picked up many times. At one of its ends the junction is not consistent with the germline gene, which may arise from a read error. V and J are TRBV19 and TRBJ2-6; D is perhaps TRBD2 (5 bases). The CDR3 has 16 residues. CDR1 LNHDA and CDR2 SQIVND come from the germline V gene (reference sequence). The CDR3 reads CASSIGGYSGANVLTF. The CDR3 region has the DNA TGTGCCAGTAGTATAGGCGGGTACTCTGGTGCCAACGTCCTGACTTTC.

The J gene is TRBJ1-1, the V gene TRBV7-2; D is unclear. V was cut by 5 bases and J by 1 base, with 8 bases left in between. Germline assignment: CDR1 SGHTA and CDR2 FQGNSA. The CDR3 spans 13 residues. For the CDR3, the DNA is TGTGCCAGCAGCCGACTGAGGAACACTGAAGCTTTCTTT. Its translation is CASSRLRNTEAFF.

Points on this clonotype: Given a much more abundant clone one base away, this may be a read error. This chain connects TRBV28 to TRBJ1-5, with D possibly being TRBD2 (6 bases). TRBJ2-3 matches the DNA end more closely, so the J call is doubtful. The CDR3 contains 15 residues. The germline V gene has CDR1 MDHEN and CDR2 SYDVKM. Written as DNA, the CDR3 is TGTGCCAGCAGTTTACGTCCCGGGGGTAATCAGCCCCAGTATTTT. Translated: CASSLRPGGNQPQYF.

This clonotype was picked up a small number of times. The chain has TRBV6-6 and TRBJ1-1; 8 nucleotides agree with TRBD1. Trimming removed 2 bases from V and 8 bases from J; junction bases left unmatched: 10. Looked up from germline, CDR1 is MNHNY and CDR2 is SVGAGI (reference sequence). The CDR3 is made up of 15 amino acids. CDR3 protein: CASSYRTTGGGEAFF. The DNA for the CDR3 is TGTGCCAGCAGTTACCGGACAACAGGGGGTGGCGAAGCTTTCTTT.